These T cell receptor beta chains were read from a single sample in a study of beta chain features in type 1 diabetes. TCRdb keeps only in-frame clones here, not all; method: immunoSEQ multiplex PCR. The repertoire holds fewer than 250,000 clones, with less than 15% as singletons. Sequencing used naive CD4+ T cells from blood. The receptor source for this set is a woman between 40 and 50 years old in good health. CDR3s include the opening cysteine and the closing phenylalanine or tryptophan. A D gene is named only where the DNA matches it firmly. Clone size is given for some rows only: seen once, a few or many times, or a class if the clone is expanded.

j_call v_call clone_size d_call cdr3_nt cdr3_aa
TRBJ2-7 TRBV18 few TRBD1 TGTGCCAGCTCACCACCCAACAGGGGCGTAAACTACGAGCAGTACTTC CASSPPNRGVNYEQYF
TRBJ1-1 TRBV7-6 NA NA TGTGCCAGCAGCCCAAGGACATTCACTGAAGCTTTCTTT CASSPRTFTEAFF
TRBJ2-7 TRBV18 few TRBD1 TGTGCCAGCTCAAAACAGGGGTCCTACGAGCAGTACTTC CASSKQGSYEQYF
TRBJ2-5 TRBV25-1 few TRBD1 TGTGCCAGCGGGACCTACAGGGGCGGAGAGACCCAGTACTTC CASGTYRGGETQYF
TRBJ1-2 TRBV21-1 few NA TGTGCCATCTGCCGCTGGGGCAACTATGGCTACACCTTC CAICRWGNYGYTF
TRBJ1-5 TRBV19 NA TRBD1 TGTGCCAGCGCAACAGGGGGGTACGGTCAGCCCCAGCATTTT CASATGGYGQPQHF
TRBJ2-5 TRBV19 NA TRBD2 TGTGCCAGTAGTACCACTAGCGGGGGGGCGACCCAGTACTTC CASSTTSGGATQYF
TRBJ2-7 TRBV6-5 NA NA TGTGCCAGCAGTTACTCGAGGGCCGTAGGCTCCTACGAGCAGTACTTC CASSYSRAVGSYEQYF
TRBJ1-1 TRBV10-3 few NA TGTGCCTTCCGGCCTACTCGGGACACTGAAGCTTTCTTT CAFRPTRDTEAFF
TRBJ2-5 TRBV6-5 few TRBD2 TGTGCCAGCAGTTACTCGAGGGGCACGGGGGGGGAGACCCAGTACTTC CASSYSRGTGGETQYF
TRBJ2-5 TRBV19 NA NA TGTGCCAGTAGTCACTTGTTGAGCCAAGAGACCCAGTACTTC CASSHLLSQETQYF
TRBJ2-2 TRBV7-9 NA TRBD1 TGTGCCAGCAGCCTGGACCCGGGACAGGGTCTAACCGGGGAGCTGTTTTTT CASSLDPGQGLTGELFF
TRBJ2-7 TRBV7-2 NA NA TGTGCCAGCAGCCCTAGCTCCTACGAGCAGTACTTC CASSPSSYEQYF
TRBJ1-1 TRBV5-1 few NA TGCGCCAGCAGCCCAGACTTGAACACTGAAGCTTTCTTT CASSPDLNTEAFF
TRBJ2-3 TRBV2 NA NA TGTGCCAGCAGTGAAGGTCGGAGGACCACAGATACGCAGTATTTT CASSEGRRTTDTQYF
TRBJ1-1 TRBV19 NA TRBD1 TGTGCCAGTATAGGTGACAGGGTAATGAACACTGAAGCTTTCTTT CASIGDRVMNTEAFF
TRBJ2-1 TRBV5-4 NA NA TGTGCCAGCAGCTTGGGACAGGACAATGAGCAGTTCTTC CASSLGQDNEQFF
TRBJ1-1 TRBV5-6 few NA TGTGCCAGCAGCTTGGCGTCTGTCACTGAAGCTTTCTTT CASSLASVTEAFF
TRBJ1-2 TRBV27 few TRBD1 TGTGCCAGCACCCTACAGGGGCAGAGGATAGACTATGGCTACACCTTC CASTLQGQRIDYGYTF
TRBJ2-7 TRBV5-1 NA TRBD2 TGCGCCAGCAGCTTGGCCCAGACTAGCGGTGCTTCCTACGAGCAGTACTTC CASSLAQTSGASYEQYF
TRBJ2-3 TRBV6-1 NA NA TGTGCCAGCAGTGAAAGCAGGGGAGTCACAGATACGCAGTATTTT CASSESRGVTDTQYF
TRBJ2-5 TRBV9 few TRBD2 TGTGCCAGCAGCGTAGGGCTAGCGGGCATGGAGACCCAGTACTTC CASSVGLAGMETQYF
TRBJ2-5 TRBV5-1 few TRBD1 TGCGCCAGCAGCTTGGGGACAGGGGGCGCGGCGGAGACCCAGTACTTC CASSLGTGGAAETQYF
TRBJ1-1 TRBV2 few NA TGTGCCAGCAGCCTCGGACAGACCACTGAAGCTTTCTTT CASSLGQTTEAFF
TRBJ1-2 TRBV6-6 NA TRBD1 TGTGCCAGCAATCGACAGGGGGCCGATGGCTACACCTTC CASNRQGADGYTF
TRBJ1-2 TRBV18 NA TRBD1 TGTGCCAGCTCATCCACCGGGACAGGGTCTAACTATGGCTACACCTTC CASSSTGTGSNYGYTF
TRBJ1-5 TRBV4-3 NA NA TGCGCCAGCAGCCAAGAGAAGGGGTGGAATCAGCCCCAGCATTTT CASSQEKGWNQPQHF